These T cell receptor beta chains were read from a single sample in a study of Graves' ophthalmopathy and Graves' hyperthyroidism. TCRdb reanalysed the multiplex PCR reads using MiXCR and keeps one entry per CDR3 protein. The table lists just over 600,000 distinct CDR3 sequences, around a fifth of them singletons. The sequenced sample consisted of peripheral blood. The receptors here all came from a woman aged 18-29 years with stable Graves' hyperthyroidism. Some clones in this sample may be carry-over from other donors' samples. Both conserved end residues are trimmed from each CDR3. The order of the fields is CDR3 length, V gene, clone size, J gene, CDR3 protein. Clone size is shown for a subset of rows, as once, few, many or a class of expanded clone.

>12|TRBV4-1|NA|TRBJ1-2
ASSQGGGSGGYT
>11|TRBV10-2|NA|TRBJ1-1
ASSESARAEAF
>13|TRBV2|many|TRBJ1-6
ASTSEGQGGSPLH
>11|TRBV27|many|TRBJ2-5
GSGPWGVETQY
>11|TRBV9|few|TRBJ2-3
ASSVGLTDTQY
>17|TRBV6-2/TRBV6-3|many|TRBJ2-7
ASSYSDLVYLGGVYEQY
>13|TRBV28|many|TRBJ2-5
ASQKWDRGQETQY
>12|TRBV28|NA|TRBJ1-1
ASRLGGRGTEAF
>13|TRBV15|many|TRBJ2-7
ATSRDFLVTYEQY
>9|TRBV12-3/TRBV12-4|NA|TRBJ1-2
ASSPGSGYT
>14|TRBV7-3|many|TRBJ1-1
ASSFRPGPMNTEAF
>13|TRBV4-3|many|TRBJ1-2
ASSQDRAATYGYT
>11|TRBV3-1|many|TRBJ1-1
ASSFRQGAEAF
>16|TRBV19|NA|NA
ASSSNSWVGPLNQPQY
>15|TRBV6-2/TRBV6-3|few|TRBJ2-5
ASSSPPTVPGKETQY
>12|TRBV28|many|TRBJ2-5
ASSLWGIQETQY
>12|TRBV10-2|many|TRBJ2-5
ASSDRGLQETQY
>13|TRBV7-2|many|TRBJ1-2
ASSLLGTAPYGYT
>10|TRBV20-1|many|TRBJ1-1
SARGDRGEAF
>13|TRBV6-2/TRBV6-3|NA|TRBJ2-7
ASSRTSGSVDEQY
>12|TRBV20-1|NA|TRBJ2-7
SATLPGGTYEQY
>15|TRBV12-3/TRBV12-4|many|TRBJ1-5
ASSSYFGTDSNQPQH
>12|TRBV4-1|many|TRBJ2-7
ASSQDQSSYEQY
>13|TRBV6-5|few|TRBJ2-7
ASADRDRRPYEQY
>14|TRBV5-1|many|TRBJ2-7
ASSLNPGQGAYEQY
>11|TRBV6-2/TRBV6-3|many|TRBJ1-1
ASSYSRQTEAF
>14|TRBV4-1|many|TRBJ1-1
ASSRPLGVVDTEAF
>15|TRBV19|many|TRBJ2-7
ASSIVLSSGTNYEQY
>13|TRBV5-1|few|TRBJ1-2
ASSLAETGSGGYT
>13|TRBV28|few|TRBJ2-7
ASSLPSGAPGEQY
>11|TRBV11-3|NA|TRBJ2-4
ASSINRENIQY
>13|TRBV3-1|NA|TRBJ2-1
ASSHRDPTYNEQF
>13|TRBV6-1|NA|TRBJ2-7
ASSAGGTPGIEQY
>11|TRBV2|many|TRBJ2-7
ATVVAGEYEQY
>13|TRBV6-5|NA|TRBJ1-2
ASSYSPVLFSSYT
>11|TRBV2|many|TRBJ1-2
ASSERRTYGYT
>11|TRBV6-1|NA|TRBJ2-7
ASTVRTKYEQY
>15|TRBV7-2|NA|TRBJ2-4
ASSLIPGSGAKNIQY
>10|TRBV10-3|many|TRBJ1-1
AISEFHTEAF
>12|TRBV2|NA|TRBJ1-1
ASSAKGGFIEAF
>12|TRBV29-1|many|TRBJ1-2
SVEATVANYGYT
>9|TRBV30|many|TRBJ1-2
AWEEYYGYT